Detailed here is one TCR beta chain. Its antigen is unknown. This specimen belongs to a study of shared clonotypes between healthy human individuals. About the study: The study drew on a couple of women and three men aged 18 to 49 as donors.

Profiled with immunoSEQ multiplex PCR; TCRdb holds only in-frame clones, not every one. In the table there are 2 million to 2.5 million clones, over 85% of which are singletons. CDR1 is SGHRS and CDR2 is YFSETQ in the germline V gene. There are 19 residues in the CDR3. V lost 1 base and J 1 base, leaving 23 bases between the germline ends. Findings and limits, study-wide: Clonotypes which were not shared had lower generation probabilities than clonotypes that all four donors shared.

Sequencing was carried out using naive CD4+ T cells from PBMCs. The subset: CD45RA+ positively selected. The chain is built from TRBV5-1 and TRBJ1-1; no clear D gene. The receptor was derived from a man between 18 and 29 years old in good health. Some clones in this sample may be carry-over from other donors' samples. The CDR3 sequence is CASSLRWERATGRNTEAFF. CDR3 DNA sequence: TGCGCCAGCAGCTTGAGATGGGAGAGGGCAACGGGGAGGAACACTGAAGCTTTCTTT.